These T cell receptor beta chains were read from a single sample in a study of T cell responses to AZD1222 COVID-19 vaccine. Method: immunoSEQ multiplex PCR; TCRdb's copy keeps in-frame clones and lacks some. The sample lists 45,000 to 55,000 clones, around four fifths seen once, with approximately 20% in the top ten. The sequencing here drew on peripheral blood, taken on day 0 of MenACWY control vaccination. All receptors come from an adult in good health. CDR3s include the opening cysteine and the closing phenylalanine or tryptophan. For some rows the clone size is stated as once, few or many, or as a class when expanded; others skip it.

TRBJ2-1 | NA | TRBV9 | CASSQYDEQFF
TRBJ2-6 | NA | TRBV10-2 | CASSDRVSGANVLTF
TRBJ1-3 | few | TRBV5-6 | CASSLEGAAGNTIYF
TRBJ2-3 | NA | TRBV6-5 | CASSSAGGGTDTQYF
TRBJ1-5 | NA | TRBV28 | CASSTGQHGQPQHF
TRBJ1-3 | NA | TRBV28 | CASSGGGSGNTIYF
TRBJ2-5 | NA | TRBV7-9 | CASSFGLAGGNQETQYF
TRBJ1-1 | NA | TRBV19 | CASSYRGGNTEAFF
TRBJ1-5 | NA | TRBV29-1 | CSVPRLQITDEGNQPQHF
TRBJ1-1 | NA | TRBV18 | CASSPPIARAFEAFF
TRBJ2-1 | NA | TRBV6-5 | CASSYSLAGGYNEQFF
TRBJ2-3 | NA | TRBV24-1 | CATHPGGDTQYF
TRBJ1-3 | NA | TRBV5-4 | CASSLGETNTIYF
TRBJ2-5 | NA | TRBV4-1 | CPRPRQAPSGRVVPQETQYF
TRBJ1-1 | NA | TRBV28 | CASRGYRVEAFF
TRBJ2-2 | few | TRBV6-5 | CASRPGGQSGELFF
TRBJ2-7 | NA | TRBV5-1 | CASSSGLDSQVEQYF
TRBJ2-7 | few | TRBV30 | CAWSVLGNEQYF
TRBJ2-4 | NA | TRBV2 | CASREGGNIQYF
TRBJ1-3 | once | TRBV2 | CASKEEGNSGNTIYF
TRBJ2-5 | NA | TRBV6-5 | CASSNRDPLGAQYF
TRBJ1-1 | NA | TRBV10-3 | CAISARDRDTEAFF